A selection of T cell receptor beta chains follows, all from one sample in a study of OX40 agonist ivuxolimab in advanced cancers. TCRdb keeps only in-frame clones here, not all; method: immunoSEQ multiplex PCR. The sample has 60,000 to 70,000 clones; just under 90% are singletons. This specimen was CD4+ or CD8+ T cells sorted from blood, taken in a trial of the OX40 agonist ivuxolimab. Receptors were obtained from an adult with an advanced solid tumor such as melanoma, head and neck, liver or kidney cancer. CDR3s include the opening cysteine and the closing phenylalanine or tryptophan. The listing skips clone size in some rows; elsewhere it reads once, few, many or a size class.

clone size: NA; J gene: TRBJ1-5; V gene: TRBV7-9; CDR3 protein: CASSPTGDQPQHF
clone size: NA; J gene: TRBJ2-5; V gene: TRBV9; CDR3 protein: CASSYGWGTGKETQYF
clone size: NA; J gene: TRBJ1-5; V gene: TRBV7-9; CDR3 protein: CASSLAGQGVQPQHF
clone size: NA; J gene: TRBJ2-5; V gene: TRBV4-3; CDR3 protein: CASSQENSGKPYQETQYF
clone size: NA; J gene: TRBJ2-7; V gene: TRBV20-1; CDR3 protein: CSASAVGEQYF
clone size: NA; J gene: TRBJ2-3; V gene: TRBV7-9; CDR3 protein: CASSLGRGSTDTQYF
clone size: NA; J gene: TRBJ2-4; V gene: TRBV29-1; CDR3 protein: CSVEAGLAGGSYIQYF
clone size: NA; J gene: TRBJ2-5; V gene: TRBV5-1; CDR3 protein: CASSWNIQETQYF
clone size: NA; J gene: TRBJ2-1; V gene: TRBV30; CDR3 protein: CAWSVAGVGQFF
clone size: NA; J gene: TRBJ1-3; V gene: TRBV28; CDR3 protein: CASSLPSAVSGNTIYF
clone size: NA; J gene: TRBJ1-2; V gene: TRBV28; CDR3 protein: CASFDEGGAGSGYGYTF
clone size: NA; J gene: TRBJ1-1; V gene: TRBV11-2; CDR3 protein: CASSSLHLGPMNTEAFF
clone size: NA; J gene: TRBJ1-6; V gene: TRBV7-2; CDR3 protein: CASSSRTVNSPLHF
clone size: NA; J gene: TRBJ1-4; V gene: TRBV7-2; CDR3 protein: CASSYGRQSVATNEKLFF
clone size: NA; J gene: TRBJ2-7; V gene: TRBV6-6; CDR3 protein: CASGTSGGIGEQYF
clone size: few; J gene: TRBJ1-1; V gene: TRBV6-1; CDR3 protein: CASSQGGRYTEAFF
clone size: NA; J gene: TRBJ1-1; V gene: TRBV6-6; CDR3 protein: CASNRWDTEAFF
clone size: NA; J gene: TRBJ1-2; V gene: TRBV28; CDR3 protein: CASSSPDRAVGYTF
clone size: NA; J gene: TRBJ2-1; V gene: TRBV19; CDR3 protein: CASSIDHLGLAGPDEQFF
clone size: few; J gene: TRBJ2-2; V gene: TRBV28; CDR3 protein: CASTRGTGELFF
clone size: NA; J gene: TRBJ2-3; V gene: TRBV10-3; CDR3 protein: CAISDMGSRTDTQYF
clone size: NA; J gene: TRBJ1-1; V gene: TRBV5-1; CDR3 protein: CASSLVTGDTEAFF
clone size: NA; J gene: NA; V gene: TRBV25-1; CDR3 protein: CASRNVRGREQYF
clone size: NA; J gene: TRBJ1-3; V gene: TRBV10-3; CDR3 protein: CAISVLRGDGNTIYF
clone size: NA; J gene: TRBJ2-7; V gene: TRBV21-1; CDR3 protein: CASSNPSYEQYF
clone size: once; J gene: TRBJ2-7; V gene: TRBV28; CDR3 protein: CASTLTGQQSSYEQYF
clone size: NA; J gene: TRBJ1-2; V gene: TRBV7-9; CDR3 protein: CASSLSRAGDGYTF
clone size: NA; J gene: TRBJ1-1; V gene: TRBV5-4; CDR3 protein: CASYMRGVKNTEAFF
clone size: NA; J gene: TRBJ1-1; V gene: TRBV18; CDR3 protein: CASSSALNTEAFF
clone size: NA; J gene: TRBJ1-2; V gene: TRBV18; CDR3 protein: CASSSNRGNQPFTF
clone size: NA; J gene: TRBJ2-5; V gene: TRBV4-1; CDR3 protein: CASSQLRGLETQYF
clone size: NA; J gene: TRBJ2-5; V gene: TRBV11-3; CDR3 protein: CASSLGAGETQYF
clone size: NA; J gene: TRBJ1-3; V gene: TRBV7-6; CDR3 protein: CASSAQGSSGNTIYF
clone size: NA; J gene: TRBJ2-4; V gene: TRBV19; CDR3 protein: CASSIGTGGRNIQYF
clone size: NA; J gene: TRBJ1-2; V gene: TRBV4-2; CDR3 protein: CASSQEDRREVGGYTF
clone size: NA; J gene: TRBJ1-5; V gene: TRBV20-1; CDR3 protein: CSATSSQPQHF
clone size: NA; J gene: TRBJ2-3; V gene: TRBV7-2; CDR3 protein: CASSSLAGGHDTQYF
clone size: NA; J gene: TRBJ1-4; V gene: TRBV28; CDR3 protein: CASEDSLEKLFF
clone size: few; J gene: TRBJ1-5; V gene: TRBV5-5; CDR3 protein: CASSLVVNQPQHF
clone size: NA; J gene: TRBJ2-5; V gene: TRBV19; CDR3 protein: CASRRGDLQETQYF
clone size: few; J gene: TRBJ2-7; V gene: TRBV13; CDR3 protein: CASSEGGRGSGEQYF
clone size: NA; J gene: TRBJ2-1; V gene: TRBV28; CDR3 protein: CASRPSGGPRDEQFF
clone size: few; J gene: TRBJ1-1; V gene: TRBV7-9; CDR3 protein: CASSLGTPNTEAFF
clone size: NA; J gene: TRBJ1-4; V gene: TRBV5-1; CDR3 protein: CASSSRTGNNEKLFF
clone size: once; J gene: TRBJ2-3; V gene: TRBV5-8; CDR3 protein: CASSEGRTGARTDTQYF
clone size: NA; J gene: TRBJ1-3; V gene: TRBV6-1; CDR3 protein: CASSDHSVDPGNTIYF
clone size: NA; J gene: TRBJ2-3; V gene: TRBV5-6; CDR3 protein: CASSRIRTGANTDTQYF
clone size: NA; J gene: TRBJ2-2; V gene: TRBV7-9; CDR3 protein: CASSLEVGVRGGELFF
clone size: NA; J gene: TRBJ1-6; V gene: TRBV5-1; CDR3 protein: CASTLTAYVENSPLHF
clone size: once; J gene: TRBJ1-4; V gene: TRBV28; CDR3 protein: CASSSNNGGLEKLFF